This TCR beta chain is drawn from a study of monozygotic twins with inflammatory bowel disease. General study results and limits: Researchers report that IBD patients shared fewer clonotypes with others than healthy twins, especially amid disease activity. Lower TCRbeta diversity (inverse Simpson) was seen in IBD patients than in healthy co-twins.

On this clonotype: The antigen is undetermined.

Every TCR library consumed 3500 ng of total RNA. TCRdb reprocessed the 5' RACE reads and stores each CDR3 protein as one record, lacking DNA. The table for this sample gives some 440,000 distinct CDR3 sequences. Blood, about 2.5 ml, was drawn per donor. The clonotype originates from a human donor with ulcerative colitis or Crohn's disease, or a healthy co-twin of an affected twin (not recorded which). The sample comprised blood.

The CDR3 sequence is CASEVGGSSYNEQFF. This sequence joins TRBV19 and TRBJ2-1; checking the TCRdb D call of TRBD1 is not possible without DNA. Germline V CDR1 and CDR2: LNHDA, SQIVND (reference sequence). The CDR3 is 15 residues long.